This T cell receptor beta chain came from a study of OX40 agonist ivuxolimab in advanced cancers. Study-wide background: An agonistic anti-OX40 (CD134) antibody, ivuxolimab, was used to treat the patients. Those treated in dose escalation had hepatocellular carcinoma, melanoma, renal cell cancer or head and neck cancer.

The assay was immunoSEQ multiplex PCR, and TCRdb's table has in-frame clones only and misses some. The sample has tens of thousands of clones, approximately 91% seen once; the top ten hold 15% to 20%. Study findings and constraints: CD4+ T cells averaged fewer expanded clones than CD8+ T cells.

With regard to this clone: Its antigen is currently unknown.

This CDR3 is 17 amino acids long. The germline V and J ends were trimmed by 2 bases and 8 bases, with 21 bases remaining between them. CDR1 MDHEN and CDR2 SYDVKM come from the germline V gene. This chain uses TRBV28 with TRBJ1-4, with a possible D match to TRBD1 (5 bases). The sequence came from an adult with an advanced solid tumor such as melanoma, head and neck, liver or kidney cancer. The specimen comprised CD4+ or CD8+ T cells sorted from blood, sampled in a trial of the OX40 agonist ivuxolimab. This CDR3 is CASSLGTTYSGGEKLFF. Written as DNA, the CDR3 is TGTGCCAGCAGTTTAGGGACCACCTATTCTGGAGGCGAAAAACTGTTTTTT.